This TCR beta chain was sequenced during a study of blood T cell repertoires in COVID-19. The CDR3 runs to 14 residues. The germline V and J ends were trimmed by 4 bases and 6 bases, with 13 bases remaining between them. Looked up from germline, CDR1 is SNHLY and CDR2 is FYNNEI. Per the original methods: Estimated nucleated cell counts came from reference gene primer amplification. The assay was immunoSEQ multiplex PCR, and TCRdb's table has in-frame clones only and misses some. V, J and clone size reflect that table, while D and trimming were determined from the DNA. The data hold about 150,000 clones, with over 80% observed a single time.

Sequenced: PBMCs or T cells enriched from blood (not recorded which). The rearrangement links TRBV2 to TRBJ2-1; a possible D gene is TRBD2 (6 bases). This clonotype was obtained from a man between 65 and 85 years old who had been exposed to COVID-19. In DNA form, the CDR3 reads TGTGCCAGCAGTGCAACTAGCAACTTCAATGAGCAGTTCTTC. It yields the protein CASSATSNFNEQFF. The full variable domain, its missing parts supplied by reference TRBV2 and TRBJ2-1, is EPEVTQTPSHQVTQMGQEVILRCVPISNHLYFYWYRQILGQKVEFLVSFYNNEISEKSEIFDDQFSVERPDGSNFTLKIRSTKLEDSAMYFCASSATSNFNEQFFGPGTRLTVL.